This is a list of T cell receptor beta chains from one sample in a study of T-cell memory formation after mild COVID-19. Using its own MiXCR run on the 5' RACE reads, TCRdb lists one record per CDR3 protein. This repertoire shows some 450,000 distinct CDR3 sequences, around 17% found once; its top ten account for roughly 21%. The sequenced material came from PBMCs or a T cell subset sorted from them (not recorded which). The source of these receptors is a man in his late teens or twenties who had mild COVID-19 (a few samples of this study predate the infection). Cell type and time point are not known. Each CDR3 is given with its conserved first and last residue. A D gene is named only where the DNA matches it firmly. The size of a clone is reported for some rows only, either as once, few or many, or as a class for expanded clones.

j_call	clone_size	v_call	d_call	cdr3_aa	cdr3_nt
TRBJ2-5	.	TRBV20-1	TRBD2	CSGGAGGGKRETQYF	TGCAGTGGCGGAGCGGGGGGTGGAAAAAGGGAGACCCAGTACTTC
TRBJ1-6	many	TRBV28	TRBD1	CASSLSTGQGVNSPLHF	TGTGCCAGCAGTTTAAGTACCGGACAGGGGGTAAATTCACCCCTCCACTTT
TRBJ2-3	.	TRBV4-3	TRBD2	CASSPTGTSGVDTQYF	TGCGCCAGCAGCCCAACCGGGACTAGCGGGGTGGATACGCAGTATTTT
TRBJ2-7	.	TRBV4-3	TRBD1	CASSQEDRGREQYF	TGCGCCAGCAGCCAAGAAGACAGGGGGCGCGAGCAGTACTTC
TRBJ2-3	many	TRBV5-1	TRBD2	CASSGTGTSGSGDTQYF	TGCGCCAGCAGCGGAACCGGGACTAGCGGGTCCGGGGATACGCAGTATTTT
TRBJ1-2	few	TRBV7-2	TRBD1	CASSLNLMVGQGTYGYTF	TGTGCCAGCAGCTTAAATTTAATGGTGGGACAGGGGACCTATGGCTACACCTTC
TRBJ2-3	.	TRBV6-2/TRBV6-3	.	CASSYSKLEGTDTQYF	TGTGCCAGCAGTTACTCGAAGCTAGAAGGCACAGATACGCAGTATTTT
TRBJ2-4	few	TRBV7-3	.	CASSPQVGQLQYF	TGTGCCAGCAGCCCTCAGGTGGGGCAGTTACAGTACTTC
TRBJ2-3	few	TRBV29-1	.	CSVEPGWGVVGAWTDTQYF	TGCAGCGTTGAACCCGGTTGGGGTGTGGTTGGAGCGTGGACAGATACGCAGTATTTT
TRBJ2-6	.	TRBV7-2	.	CASSFWSAGANVLTF	TGTGCCAGCAGCTTTTGGAGCGCTGGGGCCAACGTCCTGACTTTC
TRBJ1-2	few	TRBV7-2	.	CASSSTGAMLYGYTF	TGTGCCAGCAGCTCCACAGGAGCGATGCTCTATGGCTACACCTTC
TRBJ1-6	few	TRBV6-5	TRBD1	CASSWGDRGESPLHF	TGTGCCAGCAGTTGGGGGGACAGGGGGGAATCACCCCTCCACTTT
TRBJ2-1	.	TRBV5-1	TRBD2	CASSLQTSGGSYNEQFF	TGCGCCAGCAGCTTGCAGACTAGCGGGGGCTCCTACAATGAGCAGTTCTTC
TRBJ1-2	few	TRBV5-1	.	CASSFSSPGHGYTF	TGCGCCAGCAGCTTCTCTTCCCCGGGCCATGGCTACACCTTC
TRBJ1-1	few	TRBV7-6	.	CASSLVRGATEAFF	TGTGCCAGCAGCTTAGTGCGGGGGGCCACTGAAGCTTTCTTT
TRBJ2-7	once	TRBV7-8	.	CASSHWGQATSYEQYF	TGTGCCAGCAGCCATTGGGGGCAGGCTACCTCCTACGAGCAGTACTTC
TRBJ2-7	few	TRBV18	.	CASSSFPPGSRSYEQYF	TGTGCCAGCTCATCCTTCCCCCCCGGAAGCCGCTCCTACGAGCAGTACTTC
TRBJ1-1	.	TRBV20-1	.	CSARGAYGEDTEAFF	TGCAGTGCTAGAGGAGCGTACGGGGAGGACACTGAAGCTTTCTTT
TRBJ2-7	few	TRBV27	.	CASSPRTVRSYEQYF	TGTGCCAGCAGTCCTCGGACGGTTAGGTCCTACGAGCAGTACTTC
TRBJ1-1	few	TRBV19	.	CASSPGWNTEAFF	TGTGCCAGTAGTCCAGGGTGGAACACTGAAGCTTTCTTT
TRBJ2-1	few	TRBV5-1	TRBD2	CASSLDGAGAFYNEQFF	TGCGCCAGCAGCTTGGACGGAGCGGGGGCCTTCTACAATGAGCAGTTCTTC
TRBJ2-5	few	TRBV5-6	.	CASSLGPGTGETQYF	TGTGCCAGCAGCTTGGGCCCAGGGACGGGAGAGACCCAGTACTTC
TRBJ1-1	.	TRBV5-4	.	CASSSPSSNTEAFF	TGTGCCAGCAGCTCACCCAGCTCGAACACTGAAGCTTTCTTT
TRBJ1-5	many	TRBV7-2	TRBD1	CASGLTGSQPQHF	TGTGCCAGCGGCTTGACAGGGAGTCAGCCCCAGCATTTT
TRBJ1-5	.	TRBV12-3/TRBV12-4	.	CASSRDGPEPQHF	TGTGCCAGCAGCCGGGACGGACCAGAACCCCAGCATTTT
TRBJ1-1	many	TRBV4-3	.	CASSQERSRPEAFF	TGCGCCAGCAGCCAAGAAAGGTCACGACCCGAAGCTTTCTTT
TRBJ1-2	.	TRBV4-2	.	CASSQERVLSSGYTF	TGTGCCAGCAGCCAAGAAAGGGTACTCTCCTCTGGCTACACCTTC
TRBJ2-7	few	TRBV4-1	.	CASRGGADRFYEQYF	TGCGCCAGCAGGGGCGGGGCGGACAGATTCTACGAGCAGTACTTC
TRBJ2-7	few	TRBV4-3	.	CASSPGDRRVEQYF	TGCGCCAGCAGCCCCGGGGACCGCCGCGTGGAGCAGTACTTC
TRBJ1-6	few	TRBV7-6	.	CASSFIDKDNSPLHF	TGTGCCAGCAGCTTTATAGACAAAGACAATTCACCCCTCCACTTT
TRBJ2-1	many	TRBV18	.	CASSPQGYNEQFF	TGTGCCAGCTCACCACAGGGCTACAATGAGCAGTTCTTC
TRBJ2-2	.	TRBV4-3	.	CASSPSRGGVELFF	TGCGCCAGCAGCCCCTCGCGGGGCGGCGTGGAGCTGTTTTTT
TRBJ2-2	.	TRBV19	TRBD1	CASSMQGARAGELFF	TGTGCCAGTAGTATGCAGGGGGCTAGGGCCGGGGAGCTGTTTTTT
TRBJ2-5	.	TRBV7-8	TRBD2	CASSFGLAGRGETQYF	TGTGCCAGCAGCTTTGGTCTAGCGGGAAGGGGAGAGACCCAGTACTTC
TRBJ2-3	.	TRBV12-3/TRBV12-4	TRBD2	CASYPFGGDTDTQYF	TGTGCCAGCTACCCGTTCGGGGGGGACACAGATACGCAGTATTTT
TRBJ1-4	few	TRBV6-6	.	CASSSGVSEKLFF	TGTGCCAGCAGCTCCGGGGTTAGTGAAAAACTGTTTTTT
TRBJ2-5	few	TRBV12-3/TRBV12-4	.	CASSLATALVQYF	TGTGCCAGCAGTTTAGCCACAGCGCTCGTCCAGTACTTC
TRBJ2-6	.	TRBV6-6	.	CASTHGTAGANVLTF	TGTGCCAGCACCCACGGGACCGCTGGGGCCAACGTCCTGACTTTC
TRBJ2-3	.	TRBV28	TRBD2	CALGSGGAGADTQYF	TGCGCCCTAGGGAGCGGGGGGGCCGGGGCAGATACGCAGTATTTT
TRBJ2-2	few	TRBV5-4	TRBD2	CASSQGLAFGELFF	TGTGCCAGCAGCCAGGGACTAGCGTTCGGGGAGCTGTTTTTT
TRBJ2-1	.	TRBV6-2/TRBV6-3	.	CASSYGLNEQFF	TGTGCCAGCAGTTACGGCCTCAATGAGCAGTTCTTC
TRBJ2-3	.	TRBV4-2	TRBD2	CASSQTSGGKYF	TGTGCCAGCAGCCAGACTAGCGGGGGGAAGTATTTT
TRBJ2-3	.	TRBV11-2	TRBD1	CASSDLERDSRTDTQYF	TGTGCCAGCAGCGACCTGGAACGGGACAGCCGCACAGATACGCAGTATTTT
TRBJ2-7	.	TRBV2	TRBD1	CASKGQIFYEQYF	TGTGCCAGCAAGGGACAGATATTCTACGAGCAGTACTTC
TRBJ2-2	few	TRBV7-2	.	CASSEWGAGELFF	TGTGCCAGCAGCGAGTGGGGTGCCGGGGAGCTGTTTTTT
TRBJ1-6	few	TRBV2	.	CASSEGRGRVHF	TGTGCCAGCAGTGAAGGTCGGGGAAGGGTCCACTTT
TRBJ1-2	.	TRBV12-3/TRBV12-4	.	CASTRQDRLGYTF	TGTGCCAGCACCCGACAGGACCGCCTCGGCTACACCTTC
TRBJ2-5	.	TRBV11-2	.	CASSLLPGGKTQYF	TGTGCCAGCAGCTTATTACCAGGCGGAAAGACCCAGTACTTC